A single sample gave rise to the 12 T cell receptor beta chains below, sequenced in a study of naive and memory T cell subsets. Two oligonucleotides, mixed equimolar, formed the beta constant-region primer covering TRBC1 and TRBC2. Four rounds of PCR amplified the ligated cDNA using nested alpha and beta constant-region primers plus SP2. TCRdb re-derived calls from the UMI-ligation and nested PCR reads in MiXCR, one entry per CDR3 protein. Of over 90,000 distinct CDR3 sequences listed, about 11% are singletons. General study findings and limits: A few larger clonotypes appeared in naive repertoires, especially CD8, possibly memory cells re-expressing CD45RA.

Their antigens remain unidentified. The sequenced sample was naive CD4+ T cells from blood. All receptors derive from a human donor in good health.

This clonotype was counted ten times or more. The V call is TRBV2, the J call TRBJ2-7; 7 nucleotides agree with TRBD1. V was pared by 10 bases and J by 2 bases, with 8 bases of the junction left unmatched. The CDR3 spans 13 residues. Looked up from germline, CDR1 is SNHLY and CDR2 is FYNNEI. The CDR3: CAITPGQPYEQYF. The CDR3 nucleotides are TGTGCCATAACTCCGGGACAGCCCTACGAGCAGTACTTC.

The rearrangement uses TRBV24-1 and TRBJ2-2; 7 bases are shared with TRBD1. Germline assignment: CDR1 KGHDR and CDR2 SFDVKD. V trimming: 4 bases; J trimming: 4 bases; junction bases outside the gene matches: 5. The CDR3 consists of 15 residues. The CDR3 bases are TGTGCCACCAGTGACCCGGGACAGACCACCGGGGAGCTGTTTTTT. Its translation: CATSDPGQTTGELFF.

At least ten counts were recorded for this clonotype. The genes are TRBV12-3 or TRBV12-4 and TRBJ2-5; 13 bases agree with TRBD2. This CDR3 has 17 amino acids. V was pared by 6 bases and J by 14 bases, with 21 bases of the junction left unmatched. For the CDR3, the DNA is TGTGCCAGCAGCCCTGAACACGGGACTAGCGGGGACGGTCGGGTATACTTC. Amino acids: CASSPEHGTSGDGRVYF.

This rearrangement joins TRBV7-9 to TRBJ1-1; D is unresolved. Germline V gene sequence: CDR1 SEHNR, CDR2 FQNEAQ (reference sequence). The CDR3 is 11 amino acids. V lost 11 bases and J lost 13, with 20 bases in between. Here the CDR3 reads CAPRGTLKLFF. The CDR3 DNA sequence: TGTGCCCCACGGGGAACACTGAAGCTTTTCTTT.

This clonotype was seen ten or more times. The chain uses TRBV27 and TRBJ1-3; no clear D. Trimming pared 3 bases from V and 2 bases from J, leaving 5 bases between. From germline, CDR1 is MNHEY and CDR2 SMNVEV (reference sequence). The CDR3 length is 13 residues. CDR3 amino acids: CASSFSPGNTIYF. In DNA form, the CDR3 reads TGTGCCAGCAGTTTTAGTCCTGGAAACACCATATATTTT.

The CDR3 DNA sequence: TGTGCCACCAGCAGCGGTGACCTTTCCTACGAGCAGTACTTC. Its translation: CATSSGDLSYEQYF. The V call is TRBV15, the J call TRBJ2-7; D not certain. Trimming took 3 bases from V and 1 from J, leaving 10 bases between them. The CDR3 spans 14 residues. Germline V gene lookup returns CDR1 LNHNV and CDR2 YYDKDF (reference sequence).

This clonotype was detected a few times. This chain's CDR3 is CASSYSSGAKNIQYF. CDR3 nucleotide sequence: TGTGCCAGCAGTTACTCTAGCGGGGCCAAAAACATTCAGTACTTC. The V and J genes are TRBV6-6 and TRBJ2-4; TRBD2 matches 7 bases. The trim removed 0 bases at V and 1 base at J, leaving 0 bases unmatched. CDR3 length equals 15 residues. Germline assignment: CDR1 MNHNY and CDR2 SVGAGI (reference sequence).

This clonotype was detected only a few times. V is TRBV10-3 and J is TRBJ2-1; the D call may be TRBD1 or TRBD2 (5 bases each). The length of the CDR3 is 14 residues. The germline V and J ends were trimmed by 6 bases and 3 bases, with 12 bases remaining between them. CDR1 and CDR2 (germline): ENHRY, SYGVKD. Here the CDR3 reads CAIRGENSYNEQFF. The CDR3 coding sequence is TGTGCCATCAGGGGGGAGAACAGCTACAATGAGCAGTTCTTC.

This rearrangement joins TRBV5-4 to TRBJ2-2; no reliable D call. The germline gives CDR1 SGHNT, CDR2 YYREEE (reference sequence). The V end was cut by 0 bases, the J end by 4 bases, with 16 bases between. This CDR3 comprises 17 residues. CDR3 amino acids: CASSLGPQAVSTGELFF. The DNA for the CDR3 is TGTGCCAGCAGCTTGGGTCCGCAGGCCGTGAGCACCGGGGAGCTGTTTTTT.

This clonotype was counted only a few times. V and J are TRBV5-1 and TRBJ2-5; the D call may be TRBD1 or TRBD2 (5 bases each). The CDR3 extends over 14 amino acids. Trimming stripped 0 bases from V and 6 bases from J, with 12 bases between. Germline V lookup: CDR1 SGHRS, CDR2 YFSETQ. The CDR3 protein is CASSLARGDKTQYF. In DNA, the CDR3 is TGCGCCAGCAGCTTGGCGAGGGGCGACAAGACCCAGTACTTC. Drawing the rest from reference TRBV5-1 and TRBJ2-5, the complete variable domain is KAGVTQTPRYLIKTRGQQVTLSCSPISGHRSVSWYQQTPGQGLQFLFEYFSETQRNKGNFPGRFSGRQFSNSRSEMNVSTLELGDSALYLCASSLARGDKTQYFGPGTRLLVL.

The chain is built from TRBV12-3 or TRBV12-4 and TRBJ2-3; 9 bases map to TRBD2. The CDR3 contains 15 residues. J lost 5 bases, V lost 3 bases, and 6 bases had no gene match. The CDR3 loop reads CASSFSQLAGDTQYF. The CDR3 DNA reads TGTGCCAGCAGTTTCTCGCAACTAGCGGGAGATACGCAGTATTTT.

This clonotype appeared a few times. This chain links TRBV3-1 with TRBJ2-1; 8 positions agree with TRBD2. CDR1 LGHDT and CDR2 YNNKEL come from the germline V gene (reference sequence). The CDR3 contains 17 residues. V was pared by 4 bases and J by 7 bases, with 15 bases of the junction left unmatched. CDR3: CASSRRSASGSLNEQFF. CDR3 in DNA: TGTGCCAGCAGCCGTCGGAGTGCCAGCGGGAGTCTAAATGAGCAGTTCTTC.